This entry lists 17 T cell receptor beta chains sequenced from one sample in a study of T cell changes during pregnancy in multiple sclerosis. Produced via immunoSEQ multiplex PCR; TCRdb's table is partial and in-frame only. The data show 60,000 or so clones, with 90% to 95% seen just once and about 0.85% held by the top ten. Sequences were derived from peripheral blood, sampled before pregnancy. The receptors stem from a female donor with multiple sclerosis, enrolled in a pregnancy study.

This clone was seen just once. V and J are TRBV15 and TRBJ1-4, with D unresolved. The CDR3 sequence is 16 residues long. Germline V gives CDR1 LNHNV, CDR2 YYDKDF (reference sequence). The V end was cut by 5 bases, the J end by 8 bases, with 21 bases between. CDR3 coding DNA: TGTGCCACCAGCCCATACAATACACGAGGTCCCGAAAAACTGTTTTTT. It specifies CATSPYNTRGPEKLFF.

This clone was counted only a few times. J is TRBJ1-5 and V is TRBV7-9, with D maybe TRBD1 (5 bases). CDR1 and CDR2 from the germline V gene are SEHNR and FQNEAQ (reference sequence). The CDR3 extends over 13 amino acids. Between the trimmed V and J ends, which lost 2 bases and 11 bases, there was a span of 13 bases. CDR3 amino acids: CASSLLGDGAQHF. CDR3 sequence (DNA): TGTGCCAGCAGCTTATTAGGGGATGGGGCCCAGCATTTT.

The chain has TRBV6-5 and TRBJ2-7; 8 positions agree with TRBD1. Germline CDR1 MNHEY, CDR2 SVGAGI. The trim removed 6 bases at V and 6 bases at J, leaving 7 bases unmatched. The CDR3 extends over 13 amino acids. DNA for the CDR3: TGTGCCAGCAGCTGGACAGGGTTAGGCGAGCAGTACTTC. Translating gives CASSWTGLGEQYF.

V usage is TRBV2 and J usage is TRBJ2-5, with D perhaps matching TRBD1 (6 bases). Trimming took off 9 bases at V and 11 bases at J, with 25 bases between the two ends. This CDR3 is built from 14 residues. Looked up from germline, CDR1 is SNHLY and CDR2 is FYNNEI. CDR3 nucleotides: TGTGCCAGTAACCCCCGGGACATTCTCGTGACGCAGTACTTC. Amino acids: CASNPRDILVTQYF.

The chain uses TRBV6-5 and TRBJ2-5; TRBD2 aligns across 9 bases. Looked up from germline, CDR1 is MNHEY and CDR2 is SVGAGI. The CDR3 contains 15 residues. After removal of 0 bases from V and 9 bases from J, the junction contained 8 bases not matched to a gene. CDR3 DNA: TGTGCCAGCAGTTACTCGAGGGGACTAGCTGGGTCCCAGTACTTC. Its translation is CASSYSRGLAGSQYF.

The chain is built from TRBV6-4 and TRBJ2-3; 7 bases are a match to TRBD2. This CDR3 has 15 amino acids. Germline V gene sequence: CDR1 MRHNA, CDR2 SNTAGT. The V gene end was trimmed by 3 bases and the J gene end by 9 bases; junction bases not matched to a gene: 12. The CDR3 spells CASSDASGAYETQYF. The DNA for the CDR3 is TGTGCCAGCAGTGATGCCAGCGGGGCTTATGAGACGCAGTATTTT.

This chain connects TRBV5-4 to TRBJ2-2, with a tentative D call TRBD1 (6 bases). V gave up 4 bases and J gave up 6 bases, with 16 bases separating them. CDR1 and CDR2 (germline): SGHNT, YYREEE (reference sequence). This CDR3 contains 15 residues. The CDR3 DNA sequence: TGTGCCAGCAGCCGGGACACCTACACGGCCGGGGAGCTGTTTTTT. It yields the protein CASSRDTYTAGELFF.

This chain connects TRBV5-1 to TRBJ2-2; perhaps TRBD2 as D (5 bases). CDR3 length equals 17 residues. Germline-derived CDR1 and CDR2 are SGHRS and YFSETQ. V was cut by 0 bases and J by 3 bases, with 15 bases left in between. For the CDR3, the DNA is TGCGCCAGCAGCTTGGCCCTCGGGAACCCCTACACCGGGGAGCTGTTTTTT. Translation: CASSLALGNPYTGELFF.

This chain uses TRBV6-5 with TRBJ1-5; the match to TRBD1 covers 7 bases. J was trimmed by 5 bases and V by 6 bases; bases with no gene match: 4. This CDR3 comprises 13 residues. CDR1 MNHEY and CDR2 SVGAGI come from the germline V gene. This CDR3 is CASRSDRDQPQHF. The CDR3 nucleotides are TGTGCCAGCAGATCCGACAGGGATCAGCCCCAGCATTTT.

In this sample, this clone turned up a few times. The CDR3 loop reads CASSSGGAVNEQFF. CDR3 bases: TGTGCCAGCAGCAGCGGGGGGGCGGTAAATGAGCAGTTCTTC. The rearrangement uses TRBV7-2 and TRBJ2-1; 10 bases align to TRBD2. The CDR3 runs to 14 residues. The junction had 5 bases not matched to a gene; V was cut back by 5 bases and J by 7 bases. Germline V gene lookup returns CDR1 SGHTA and CDR2 FQGNSA.

The chain is built from TRBV5-5 and TRBJ2-1; no clear D. Trimming removed 4 bases from V and 0 bases from J, with 11 bases in between. Germline CDR1 reads SGHKS; CDR2 reads YYEKEE (reference sequence). This CDR3 contains 15 residues. The CDR3 nucleotides are TGTGCCAGCAGCCTGAATGGCCTCTCCTACAATGAGCAGTTCTTC. Its protein is CASSLNGLSYNEQFF.

The V and J genes are TRBV9 and TRBJ2-7, with 9 bases that match TRBD1. The germline gives CDR1 SGDLS, CDR2 YYNGEE. The CDR3 sequence is 15 residues long. Trimming at V came to 4 bases and at J to 4 bases, leaving 9 bases not matched to a gene. CDR3 sequence: CASSPGTGSPYEQYF. CDR3 in DNA: TGTGCCAGCAGCCCTGGGACAGGGTCTCCTTACGAGCAGTACTTC.

V and J are TRBV7-2 and TRBJ1-5; a possible D gene is TRBD1 (5 bases). Germline assignment: CDR1 SGHTA and CDR2 FQGNSA. The CDR3 runs to 16 residues. With 4 bases removed from V and 0 bases from J, the gap between germline ends came to 13 bases. CDR3 protein: CASSSVQGYSNQPQHF. CDR3 nucleotide sequence: TGTGCCAGCAGCTCGGTGCAGGGATATAGCAATCAGCCCCAGCATTTT.

This rearrangement joins TRBV7-9 to TRBJ2-5, with TRBD1 matching over 8 bases. The CDR3 is 14 residues long. J lost 5 bases, V lost 5 bases, and 7 bases had no gene match. The V gene's germline CDR1 is SEHNR and CDR2 FQNEAQ (reference sequence). The CDR3 DNA is TGTGCCAGCAGCCTGGGACAGGCAAGCGAGACCCAGTACTTC. This gives the protein CASSLGQASETQYF.

Written as DNA, the CDR3 is TGTGCCAGCAGCCCGACAGGGGGCACAGATACGCAGTATTTT. Its protein product is CASSPTGGTDTQYF. This chain connects TRBV7-3 to TRBJ2-3; 8 bases fit TRBD1. Germline V CDR1 and CDR2: SGHTA, FQGTGA. With V trimmed by 5 bases and J by 1 base, 2 bases remained unmatched. The CDR3 length is 14 residues. The whole variable domain, remainder taken from reference TRBV7-3 and TRBJ2-3, is GAGVSQTPSNKVTEKGKYVELRCDPISGHTALYWYRQSLGQGPEFLIYFQGTGAADDSGLPNDRFFAVRPEGSVSTLKIQRTERGDSAVYLCASSPTGGTDTQYFGPGTRLTVL.

V usage is TRBV6-5 and J usage is TRBJ2-1; D call uncertain. Trimming pared 0 bases from V and 4 bases from J, leaving 4 bases between. Germline CDR1 is MNHEY and CDR2 is SVGAGI. The CDR3 length is 13 residues. CDR3 nucleotides: TGTGCCAGCAGTTACTCGAGTTACAATGAGCAGTTCTTC. This encodes CASSYSSYNEQFF.

The rearrangement joins TRBV7-2 to TRBJ2-5; TRBD2 matches at 8 bases. The CDR3 is 15 amino acids. The junction had 6 bases not matched to a gene; V was cut back by 5 bases and J by 1 base. Germline V gene sequence: CDR1 SGHTA, CDR2 FQGNSA. The CDR3 sequence is CASSLSGGAQETQYF. The CDR3 DNA follows: TGTGCCAGCAGCCTCTCCGGGGGGGCCCAAGAGACCCAGTACTTC.